These T cell receptor beta chains were read from a single sample in a study of blood T cell repertoires in COVID-19. Clones were read by immunoSEQ multiplex PCR, and TCRdb kept only the in-frame ones, dropping some. The sample carries 200,000 to 300,000 clones, 84% recorded once. Source material: peripheral blood. The receptors come from a woman between 40 and 50 years old who had recovered from COVID-19. The CDR3 runs from the conserved cysteine through the conserved F or W. D genes are given only for firm matches. Only part of the rows carry a size: once, few, many, or a class if the clone is expanded.

j_call,d_call,v_call,clone_size,cdr3_aa,cdr3_nt
TRBJ2-3,-,TRBV2,-,CASMRFTSTDTQYF,TGTGCCAGCATGAGGTTCACTAGCACAGATACGCAGTATTTT
TRBJ1-4,TRBD1,TRBV10-2,few,CASREPGQTNEKLFF,TGCGCCAGCAGGGAACCGGGACAGACTAATGAAAAACTGTTTTTT
TRBJ2-5,TRBD2,TRBV15,-,CATSRVLGSGGVETQYF,TGTGCCACCAGCAGAGTCCTTGGTAGCGGGGGGGTGGAGACCCAGTACTTC
TRBJ2-3,-,TRBV6-1,-,CASSEMPVVSRTDTQYF,TGTGCCAGCAGTGAAATGCCGGTGGTTAGTCGGACAGATACGCAGTATTTT
TRBJ2-7,-,TRBV5-1,-,CASSLWVREAEQYF,TGCGCCAGCAGCTTGTGGGTCCGAGAAGCGGAGCAGTACTTC
TRBJ2-7,TRBD1,TRBV5-6,-,CASSFRDRHYEQYF,TGTGCCAGCAGCTTCCGGGACAGACACTACGAGCAGTACTTC
TRBJ1-4,TRBD1,TRBV6-6,-,CASSYTDRATNEKLFF,TGTGCCAGCAGTTACACAGACAGGGCAACTAATGAAAAACTGTTTTTT
TRBJ2-3,-,TRBV5-1,few,CASSASRLGLSTDTQYF,TGCGCCAGCAGCGCTTCGCGTCTGGGCCTTAGCACAGATACGCAGTATTTT
TRBJ2-1,-,TRBV29-1,-,CSVSGGSSYNEQFF,TGCAGCGTCAGTGGGGGGAGCTCCTACAATGAGCAGTTCTTC
TRBJ2-1,TRBD2,TRBV12-5,-,CASGLLGGSYNEQFF,TGTGCTAGTGGTTTGTTGGGGGGGTCCTACAATGAGCAGTTCTTC
TRBJ1-4,-,TRBV7-9,few,CASTFVPANEKLFF,TGTGCCAGCACCTTCGTCCCTGCTAATGAAAAACTGTTTTTT
TRBJ1-5,TRBD1,TRBV19,-,CASSIGTDSNQPQHF,TGTGCCAGTAGTATCGGGACAGATTCCAATCAGCCCCAGCATTTT
TRBJ2-3,TRBD1,TRBV4-1,-,CASHGQGRTDTQYF,TGCGCCAGCCACGGACAGGGGCGGACAGATACGCAGTATTTT
TRBJ1-6,-,TRBV10-3,-,CATGRDNSPLHF,TGTGCCACGGGCAGGGATAATTCACCCCTCCACTTT
TRBJ1-1,TRBD1,TRBV30,-,CAWSTGQGNTEAFF,TGTGCCTGGAGTACGGGACAGGGGAACACTGAAGCTTTCTTT
TRBJ2-5,TRBD2,TRBV9,-,CASSTGTREETQYF,TGTGCCAGCAGCACCGGGACTAGGGAAGAGACCCAGTACTTC